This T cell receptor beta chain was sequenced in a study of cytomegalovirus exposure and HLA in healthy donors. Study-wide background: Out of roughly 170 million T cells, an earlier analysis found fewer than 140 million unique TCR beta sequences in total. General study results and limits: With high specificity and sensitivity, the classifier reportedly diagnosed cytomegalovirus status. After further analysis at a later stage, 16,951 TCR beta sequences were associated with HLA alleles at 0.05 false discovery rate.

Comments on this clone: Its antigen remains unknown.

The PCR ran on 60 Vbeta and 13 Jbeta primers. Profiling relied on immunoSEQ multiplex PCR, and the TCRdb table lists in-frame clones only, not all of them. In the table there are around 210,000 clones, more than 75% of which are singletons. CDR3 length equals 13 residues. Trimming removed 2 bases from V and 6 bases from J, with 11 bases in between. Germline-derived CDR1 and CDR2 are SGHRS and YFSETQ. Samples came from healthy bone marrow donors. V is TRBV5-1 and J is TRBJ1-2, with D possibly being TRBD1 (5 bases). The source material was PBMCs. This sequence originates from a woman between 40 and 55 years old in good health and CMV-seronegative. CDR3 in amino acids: CASSFFQGDGYTF. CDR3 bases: TGCGCCAGCAGCTTTTTCCAGGGCGATGGCTACACCTTC.